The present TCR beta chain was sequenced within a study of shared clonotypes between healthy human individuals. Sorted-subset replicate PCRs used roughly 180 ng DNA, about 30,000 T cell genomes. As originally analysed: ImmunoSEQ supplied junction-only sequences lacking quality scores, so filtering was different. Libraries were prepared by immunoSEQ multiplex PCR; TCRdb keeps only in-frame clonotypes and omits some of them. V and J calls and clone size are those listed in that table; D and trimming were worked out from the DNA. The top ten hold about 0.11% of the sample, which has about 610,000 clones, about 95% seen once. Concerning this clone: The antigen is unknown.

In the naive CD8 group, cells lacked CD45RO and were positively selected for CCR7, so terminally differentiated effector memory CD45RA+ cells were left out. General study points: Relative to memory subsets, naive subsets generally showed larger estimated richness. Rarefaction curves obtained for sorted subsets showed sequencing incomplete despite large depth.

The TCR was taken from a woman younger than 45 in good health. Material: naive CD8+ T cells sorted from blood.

CDR3 residues: CASRLTGTRGEKLFF. CDR3 nucleotide sequence: TGTGCCAGCAGATTAACCGGGACAAGGGGTGAAAAACTGTTTTTT. The genes are TRBV25-1 and TRBJ1-4; weak D call: TRBD1 (6 bases). CDR3 length: 15 residues. V lost 6 bases and J lost 7, with 18 bases in between. Germline CDR1 is MGHDK and CDR2 is SYGVNS.